The 25 T cell receptor beta chains in this list originate from one sample, sequenced in a study of spatial heterogeneity in lung cancer. The sample's time point: blood at routine non-recurrence follow-up after resection. TCRdb reprocessed the 5' RACE reads via MiXCR and lists one record per CDR3 protein. The repertoire holds approximately 93,000 distinct CDR3 sequences, with around 19% as singletons. The input for sequencing was PBMCs, taken at follow-up. These receptors originate from a male donor with early-stage non-small cell lung cancer.

The V gene is TRBV23-1, the J gene TRBJ1-5, with D possibly being TRBD1 (6 bases). TRBV23-1 is filed as an ORF, its function uncertain. The ends were cut back, 0 bases at V and 4 bases at J, with 13 bases in the middle. This CDR3 comprises 16 residues. CDR3 residues: CASSQSVGAPNQPQHF. CDR3 sequence (DNA): TGCGCCAGCAGTCAATCAGTGGGGGCTCCAAATCAGCCCCAGCATTTT.

The rearrangement uses TRBV25-1 and TRBJ2-1; D is possibly TRBD1 (6 bases). The V and J ends lost 6 bases and 0 bases respectively, with 18 bases between them. The CDR3 totals 17 residues. Per germline, CDR1 MGHDK and CDR2 SYGVNS. The CDR3 sequence is CASRSDTGTTSYNEQFF. CDR3 nucleotide sequence: TGTGCCAGCAGATCTGACACCGGGACAACCTCCTACAATGAGCAGTTCTTC.

This clonotype has more than one count but fewer than ten. The chain carries TRBV6-1 and TRBJ1-1, with D perhaps TRBD1 (6 bases). The V gene's germline CDR1 is MNHNS and CDR2 SASEGT. This CDR3 is built from 13 residues. Deletions cut 6 bases from V and 1 base from J, with 9 bases between. CDR3 nucleotides: TGTGCCAGCAGGGTGGGACAGAACACTGAAGCTTTCTTT. Its protein is CASRVGQNTEAFF.

This clonotype was counted between two and nine times. The chain links TRBV5-1 to TRBJ2-7; D is possibly TRBD1 (5 bases). Trimming took 0 bases from V and 0 from J, leaving 7 bases between them. The CDR3 covers 14 residues. Germline CDR1 reads SGHRS; CDR2 reads YFSETQ. The DNA of the CDR3 is TGCGCCAGCAGCTTGGGACAGAACTCCTACGAGCAGTACGTC. This encodes CASSLGQNSYEQYV.

Only a few counts were recorded for this clonotype. The chain recombines TRBV24-1 with TRBJ2-5; no reliable D call. CDR3 size: 13 residues. Trimming left V 1 base short and J 5 bases short, with 7 bases between. Germline assignment: CDR1 KGHDR and CDR2 SFDVKD. The CDR3 spells CATSDFRRETQYF. Here the CDR3 DNA reads TGTGCCACCAGTGATTTCAGGCGGGAGACCCAGTACTTC.

This clonotype has a handful of counts. This rearrangement joins TRBV5-4 to TRBJ2-1; 7 bases match TRBD1. Germline lookup yields CDR1 SGHNT and CDR2 YYREEE (reference sequence). The CDR3 length is 16 residues. The trim removed 4 bases at V and 6 bases at J, leaving 13 bases unmatched. The CDR3 sequence is CASSPRQGSTGNEQFF. CDR3 nucleotide sequence: TGTGCCAGCAGCCCCCGACAGGGCTCGACGGGCAATGAGCAGTTCTTC.

This chain uses TRBV4-2 with TRBJ1-5, with unresolved D. Germline CDR1 and CDR2: LGHNA and YNFKEQ. The V end was cut by 1 base, the J end by 4 bases, with 8 bases between. This CDR3 region has 14 residues. DNA for the CDR3: TGTGCCAGCAGCCAAGTATCCCTAAATCAGCCCCAGCATTTT. This codes for CASSQVSLNQPQHF.

This clonotype turned up a few times. This chain links TRBV7-8 with TRBJ1-1; 9 bases match TRBD1. Germline trimming cut 4 bases from V and 4 bases from J; bases unmatched to any gene: 13. The germline V gene has CDR1 SGHVS and CDR2 FQNEAQ. This CDR3 comprises 17 residues. In DNA form, the CDR3 reads TGTGCCAGCAGCTCGGAATTGGGACAGGGTAGGACCACTGAAGCTTTCTTT. Protein product: CASSSELGQGRTTEAFF. The full variable domain, completed using reference TRBV7-8 and TRBJ1-1, is GAGVSQSPRYKVAKRGQDVALRCDPISGHVSLFWYQQALGQGPEFLTYFQNEAQLDKSGLPSDRFFAERPEGSVSTLKIQRTQQEDSAVYLCASSSELGQGRTTEAFFGQGTRLTVV.

The sample holds a few counts of this clonotype. CDR3 residues: CSARENLNEQFF. CDR3 coding DNA: TGCAGTGCTAGAGAAAATCTCAATGAGCAGTTCTTC. The chain combines TRBV20-1 with TRBJ2-1; D is undetermined. The V gene's germline CDR1 is DFQATT and CDR2 SNEGSKA (reference sequence). The CDR3 is 12 residues long. Trimming stripped 0 bases from V and 6 bases from J, with 6 bases between.

V and J are TRBV28 and TRBJ2-1; tentative D call: TRBD1 (5 bases). Trimming took off 6 bases at V and 7 bases at J, with 10 bases between the two ends. The CDR3 loop spans 12 amino acids. CDR1 MDHEN and CDR2 SYDVKM come from the germline V gene. The CDR3 sequence is CASSEAGNEQFF. The CDR3 nucleotides are TGTGCCAGCAGCGAGGCAGGGAATGAGCAGTTCTTC.

The chain has TRBV18 and TRBJ2-5; 7 bases line up with TRBD1. V dropped 4 bases and J dropped 1; count of bases not matched to a gene: 9. CDR1 is KGHSH and CDR2 is LQKENI in the germline V gene. The CDR3 contains 16 residues. CDR3 nucleotide sequence: TGTGCCAGCTCACGGAACCGGGACAGCCGCCAAGAGACCCAGTACTTC. This encodes CASSRNRDSRQETQYF.

This clonotype was observed a few times. As DNA, the CDR3 is TGCAGCGTTGCCGGGGCACCCAATCAGCCCCAGCATTTT. Protein: CSVAGAPNQPQHF. J is TRBJ1-5 and V is TRBV29-1, with D tentatively TRBD1 (5 bases). Per the germline V gene, CDR1 is SQVTM and CDR2 is ANQGSEA. This CDR3 spans 13 amino acids. The V gene lost 4 bases and the J gene lost 3 bases, with 10 bases spanning the gap.

Ten or more counts support this clonotype. CDR3 residues: CASSTGQLNTEAFF. DNA of the CDR3: TGCGCCAGCAGCACGGGACAGCTGAACACTGAAGCTTTCTTT. The chain has TRBV5-1 and TRBJ1-1, with TRBD1 identical over 7 bases. The V gene end was trimmed by 4 bases and the J gene end by 0 bases; junction bases not matched to a gene: 3. Germline V CDR1 and CDR2: SGHRS, YFSETQ. The CDR3 length is 14 residues.

This clonotype has at least ten counts. This sequence joins TRBV12-3 or TRBV12-4 and TRBJ1-3, with D possibly matching TRBD1 (6 bases). The CDR3 consists of 15 residues. V was shortened by 6 bases and J by 0 bases, with 12 bases between the two germline ends. CDR3 amino acids: CASSSLRGSGNTIYF. CDR3 DNA sequence: TGTGCCAGCAGCTCCCTCAGGGGCTCTGGAAACACCATATATTTT.

This clonotype was counted only a few times. The J gene is TRBJ2-7, the V gene TRBV20-1; 12 bases are a match to TRBD2. CDR1 is DFQATT and CDR2 is SNEGSKA in the germline V gene (reference sequence). CDR3 size: 15 residues. The V gene end was trimmed by 5 bases and the J gene end by 7 bases; junction bases not matched to a gene: 12. The CDR3 loop reads CSAARTSGAPYEQYF. CDR3 in DNA: TGCAGTGCTGCCAGGACTAGCGGGGCACCTTATGAGCAGTACTTC.

This clonotype appeared many times. The chain links TRBV6-5 to TRBJ1-1; D remains ambiguous. Trimming took 0 bases from V and 4 from J, leaving 9 bases between them. CDR1 and CDR2 from the germline V gene are MNHEY and SVGAGI. This CDR3 is built from 14 residues. CDR3 in amino acids: CASSYSRGATEAFF. The CDR3 DNA follows: TGTGCCAGCAGTTACTCGCGGGGAGCCACTGAAGCTTTCTTT.

This clonotype was seen repeatedly, ten times or more. This chain connects TRBV19 to TRBJ1-2; 9 nucleotides match TRBD1. This CDR3 has 14 residues. The germline V gene has CDR1 LNHDA and CDR2 SQIVND (reference sequence). The J segment lost 5 bases and the V segment lost 6 bases, leaving 7 bases of the junction unmatched. The CDR3 DNA reads as TGTGCCAGTAGCAAAGACAGGGGGAAGTATGGCTACACCTTC. Protein sequence: CASSKDRGKYGYTF.

This clonotype was counted many times. The chain is built from TRBV28 and TRBJ2-7, with TRBD1 matching 9 bases. Germline V CDR1 and CDR2: MDHEN, SYDVKM. Trimming removed 6 bases from V and 4 bases from J; junction bases left unmatched: 10. The CDR3 contains 15 residues. The CDR3 coding sequence is TGTGCCAGCAGCGAACGGTTACAGGGGGCTTACGAGCAGTACTTC. Its protein is CASSERLQGAYEQYF.

In its sample, this clonotype was seen a few times. The gene calls are TRBV7-9 and TRBJ2-3; D unclear. CDR3 length: 15 amino acids. Trimming pared 1 base from V and 2 bases from J, leaving 10 bases between. Per the germline V gene, CDR1 is SEHNR and CDR2 is FQNEAQ (reference sequence). CDR3: CASSLVEDNTDTQYF. The CDR3 bases are TGTGCCAGCAGCTTAGTAGAAGACAACACAGATACGCAGTATTTT.

Only a few counts were recorded for this clonotype. The chain links TRBV10-3 to TRBJ2-3, with D possibly TRBD2 on 6 matching bases. The V end lost 11 bases, the J end lost 1 base, and 16 bases lay between the germline ends. The CDR3 has 14 residues. Germline CDR1 is ENHRY and CDR2 is SYGVKD. The CDR3: CAASGGARTDTQYF. CDR3 DNA sequence: TGTGCCGCCTCCGGGGGAGCCCGCACAGATACGCAGTATTTT.

This clonotype was found a few times. This rearrangement joins TRBV7-8 to TRBJ2-7; 11 bases fit TRBD2. This CDR3 has 14 amino acids. The germline V gene has CDR1 SGHVS and CDR2 FQNEAQ. V shed 4 bases, J shed 4 bases, and the junction held 3 bases outside the gene matches. CDR3: CASSSGTSGYEQYF. CDR3 DNA sequence: TGTGCCAGCAGCTCTGGGACTAGCGGTTACGAGCAGTACTTC.

This clonotype came up many times. Compared with germline, one end of the junction differs, possibly owing to a read error. The genes are TRBV6-4 and TRBJ2-3; D remains ambiguous. The CDR3 is 9 amino acids. In germline, CDR1 is MRHNA, CDR2 SNTAGT. The CDR3 DNA reads TGTGCCAGCAGTGACTCGCGCCCTTTT. Protein: CASSDSRPF.

The chain uses TRBV27 and TRBJ2-1; D unresolved. V dropped 5 bases and J dropped 5 bases, with 10 bases sitting between them. The length of the CDR3 is 13 residues. Germline V gene lookup returns CDR1 MNHEY and CDR2 SMNVEV (reference sequence). The CDR3 DNA reads TGTGCCAGCAGTCCCCTCCGGGACAATGAGCAGTTCTTC. Amino acids: CASSPLRDNEQFF.

This chain uses TRBV28 with TRBJ1-4; D perhaps matches TRBD1 (5 bases). Trimming took 3 bases from V and 8 from J, leaving 16 bases between them. Germline values: CDR1 MDHEN, CDR2 SYDVKM. This CDR3 region has 15 residues. The CDR3 sequence: CASSFMTVDNEKLFF. In DNA form, the CDR3 reads TGTGCCAGCAGTTTTATGACAGTTGATAACGAAAAACTGTTTTTT.

As to this clonotype: The junction shows a germline mismatch at one end, possibly a read error. The J gene is TRBJ2-3, the V gene TRBV12-3 or TRBV12-4, with D possibly being TRBD1 or TRBD2 (5 bases each). The CDR3 is 15 residues long. The CDR3 DNA is TGTACCAGCAGTTTAAGGGGACCAATCACAGATACGCAGTATTTT. Amino acids: CTSSLRGPITDTQYF.